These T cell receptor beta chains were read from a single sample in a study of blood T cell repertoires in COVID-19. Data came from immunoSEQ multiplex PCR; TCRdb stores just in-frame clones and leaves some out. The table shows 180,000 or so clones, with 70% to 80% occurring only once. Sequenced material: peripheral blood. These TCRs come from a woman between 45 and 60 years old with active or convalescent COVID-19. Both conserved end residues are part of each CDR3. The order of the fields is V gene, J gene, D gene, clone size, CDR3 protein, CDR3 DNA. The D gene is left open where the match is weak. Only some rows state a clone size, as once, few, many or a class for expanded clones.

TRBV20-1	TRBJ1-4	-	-	CSAGGDEKLFF	TGCAGTGCTGGGGGGGATGAAAAACTGTTTTTT
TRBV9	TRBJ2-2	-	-	CASSVRALDTGELFF	TGTGCCAGCAGCGTGCGCGCTTTAGACACCGGGGAGCTGTTTTTT
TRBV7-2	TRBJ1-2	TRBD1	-	CASSPRTGGFGYTF	TGTGCCAGCAGCCCACGGACAGGGGGATTCGGCTACACCTTC
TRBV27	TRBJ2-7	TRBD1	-	CASSSYAGTGWEQYF	TGTGCCAGCAGTTCGTACGCCGGGACAGGGTGGGAGCAGTACTTC
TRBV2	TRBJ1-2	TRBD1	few	CASTKGQGVSRYGYTF	TGTGCCAGCACTAAGGGACAGGGGGTCTCTCGTTATGGCTACACCTTC
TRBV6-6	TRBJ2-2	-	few	CASTVNTGELFF	TGTGCCTCAACAGTGAACACCGGGGAGCTGTTTTTT
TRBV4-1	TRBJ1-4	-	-	CASSQDPHATNEKLFF	TGCGCCAGCAGCCAAGACCCACATGCAACTAATGAAAAACTGTTTTTT
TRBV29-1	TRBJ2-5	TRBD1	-	CSVEDRRTGGPETQYF	TGCAGCGTTGAAGATCGTCGGACAGGGGGGCCAGAGACCCAGTACTTC
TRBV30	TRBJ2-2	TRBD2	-	CAQTRGGLISGELFF	TGTGCTCAAACCCGGGGGGGCTTAATATCCGGGGAGCTGTTTTTT
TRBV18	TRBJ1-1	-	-	CASSPSTGRNTEAFF	TGTGCCAGCTCACCCTCCACAGGGAGGAACACTGAAGCTTTCTTT
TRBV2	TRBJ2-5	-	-	CASSEADWRQETQYF	TGTGCCAGCAGTGAAGCTGACTGGAGGCAAGAGACCCAGTACTTC
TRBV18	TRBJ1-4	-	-	CASSPPVGGRVEKLFF	TGTGCCAGCTCACCACCAGTCGGGGGGCGCGTTGAAAAACTGTTTTTT
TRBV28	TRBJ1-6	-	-	CATLTNRGWSPLHF	TGTGCCACACTTACGAATCGGGGATGGTCACCCCTCCACTTT
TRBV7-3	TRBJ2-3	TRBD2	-	CASSLAGGLPDTQYF	TGTGCCAGCAGCTTAGCGGGGGGGCTCCCAGATACGCAGTATTTT
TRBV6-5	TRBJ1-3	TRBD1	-	CASSSRTGSAENTIYF	TGTGCCAGCAGTTCCCGGACAGGGAGCGCTGAAAACACCATATATTTT
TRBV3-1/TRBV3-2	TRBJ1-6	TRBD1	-	CASSWYRDRDNSPLHF	TGTGCCAGCAGCTGGTACCGGGACAGAGATAATTCACCCCTCCACTTT
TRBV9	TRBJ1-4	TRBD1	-	CASSADTGGEKLFF	TGTGCCAGCAGCGCCGACACAGGGGGCGAAAAACTGTTTTTT
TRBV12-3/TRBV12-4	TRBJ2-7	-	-	CASSFLSEQYF	TGTGCCAGCAGTTTTCTTTCCGAGCAGTACTTC
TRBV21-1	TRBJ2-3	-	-	CASSKSDAGESTDTQYF	TGTGCCAGCAGCAAATCGGATGCGGGGGAGAGCACAGATACGCAGTATTTT
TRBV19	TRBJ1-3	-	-	CASRDFLSGNTIYF	TGTGCCAGCAGGGACTTTCTCTCTGGAAACACCATATATTTT
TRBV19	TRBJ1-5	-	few	CASSIDSQPQHF	TGTGCCAGTAGTATAGATAGTCAGCCCCAGCATTTT
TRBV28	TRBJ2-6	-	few	CASSLVGADGANVLTF	TGTGCCAGCAGTTTAGTGGGGGCGGATGGGGCCAACGTCCTGACTTTC
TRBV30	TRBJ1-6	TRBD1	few	CAGSKRTGGESPLHF	TGTGCCGGGAGCAAACGGACAGGGGGTGAATCACCCCTCCACTTT
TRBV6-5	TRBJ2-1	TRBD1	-	CASSFSGQGSYNEQFF	TGTGCCAGCAGTTTCTCCGGACAGGGGTCCTACAATGAGCAGTTCTTC
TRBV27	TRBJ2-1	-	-	CASSFSPRRSYNEQFF	TGTGCCAGCAGTTTTTCACCCAGGAGGTCCTACAATGAGCAGTTCTTC
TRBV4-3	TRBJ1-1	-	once	CASSRFSVNTEAFF	TGCGCCAGCAGCCGTTTTAGCGTTAACACTGAAGCTTTCTTT
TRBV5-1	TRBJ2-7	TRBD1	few	CASSLDPQETGRYEQYF	TGCGCCAGCAGCTTGGATCCCCAAGAGACAGGGAGATACGAGCAGTACTTC
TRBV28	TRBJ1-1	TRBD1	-	CASLVQGANTEAFF	TGTGCCAGTCTGGTACAGGGGGCGAACACTGAAGCTTTCTTT
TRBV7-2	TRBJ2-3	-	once	CASSPGSKIAADTQYF	TGTGCCAGCAGCCCTGGCAGTAAGATAGCCGCAGATACGCAGTATTTT
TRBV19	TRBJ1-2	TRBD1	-	CASSRDRERNTF	TGTGCCAGTAGTAGGGACAGGGAAAGGAACACCTTC
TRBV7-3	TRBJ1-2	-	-	CASSEGLGTVGLGYTF	TGTGCCAGCAGCGAAGGTCTAGGGACGGTGGGACTCGGCTACACCTTC
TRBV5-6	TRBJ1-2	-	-	CASSLRRTTYGYTF	TGTGCCAGCAGCTTAAGGAGAACTACCTATGGCTACACCTTC
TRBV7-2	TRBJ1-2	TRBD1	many	CASSSVNRGPNYGYTF	TGTGCCAGCAGCTCCGTGAACAGGGGCCCTAACTATGGCTACACCTTC
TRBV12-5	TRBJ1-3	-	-	CASGVQGNTIYF	TGTGCTAGTGGTGTCCAGGGGAACACCATATATTTT
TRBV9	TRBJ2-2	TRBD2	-	CASSPPVSGVTGELFF	TGTGCCAGCAGCCCACCGGTTAGCGGGGTCACCGGGGAGCTGTTTTTT
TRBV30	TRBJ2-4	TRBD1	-	CACYRTGVNIQYF	TGTGCCTGTTACAGGACAGGGGTAAACATTCAGTACTTC
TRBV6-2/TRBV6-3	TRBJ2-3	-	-	CASSLQGGADTQYF	TGTGCCAGCAGTTTACAGGGAGGGGCAGATACGCAGTATTTT